This is a list of T cell receptor beta chains from one sample in a study of early T cells in non-severe SARS-CoV-2 infection. TCRdb ran MiXCR on the 5' RACE reads and lists one entry per CDR3 protein. The sample comprises roughly 16,000 distinct CDR3 sequences, around 6% of which are singletons, and around 7% rests with the top ten. Sequences were derived from whole blood, sampled at baseline. The receptors were gathered from an adult who was a healthcare worker with PCR-confirmed SARS-CoV-2 infection or an uninfected control (not recorded which). Both conserved end residues are part of each CDR3. The order of the fields is D gene, V gene, J gene, clone size, CDR3 protein, CDR3 DNA. D genes are given only for firm matches. Clone size is given for some rows only: seen once, a few or many times, or a class if the clone is expanded.

d_call: TRBD1; v_call: TRBV20-1; j_call: TRBJ1-2; clone_size: many; cdr3_aa: CSATKTGQGYGYTF; cdr3_nt: TGCAGTGCTACAAAAACGGGACAGGGCTATGGCTACACCTTC
d_call: TRBD1; v_call: TRBV2; j_call: TRBJ1-2; clone_size: many; cdr3_aa: CASSRGLDSPWQYYGYTF; cdr3_nt: TGTGCCAGCAGCAGGGGGCTGGATTCCCCGTGGCAGTACTATGGCTACACCTTC
d_call: TRBD2; v_call: TRBV4-3; j_call: TRBJ2-1; clone_size: .; cdr3_aa: CASSQEFSSGGAREQFF; cdr3_nt: TGCGCCAGCAGCCAAGAATTTTCCAGCGGGGGGGCCAGGGAGCAGTTCTTC
d_call: .; v_call: TRBV12-3/TRBV12-4; j_call: TRBJ1-5; clone_size: many; cdr3_aa: CASSLARQPQHF; cdr3_nt: TGTGCCAGCAGTTTAGCGCGGCAGCCCCAGCATTTT
d_call: .; v_call: TRBV7-2; j_call: TRBJ2-2; clone_size: many; cdr3_aa: CASSLLVGELFF; cdr3_nt: TGTGCCAGCAGCTTACTCGTCGGGGAGCTGTTTTTT
d_call: .; v_call: TRBV5-4; j_call: TRBJ1-1; clone_size: many; cdr3_aa: CASSFRGATEAFF; cdr3_nt: TGTGCCAGCAGCTTCCGGGGGGCGACTGAAGCTTTCTTT
d_call: TRBD2; v_call: TRBV5-8; j_call: TRBJ2-1; clone_size: many; cdr3_aa: CASSLFGRGGHGDNEQFF; cdr3_nt: TGTGCCAGCAGCTTGTTTGGGCGGGGGGGCCATGGCGACAATGAGCAGTTCTTC
d_call: TRBD1; v_call: TRBV6-6; j_call: TRBJ1-5; clone_size: many; cdr3_aa: CASSPLIQGRRLSNQPQHF; cdr3_nt: TGTGCCAGCAGTCCCCTTATACAGGGGAGGAGACTTAGCAATCAGCCCCAGCATTTT
d_call: .; v_call: TRBV5-1; j_call: TRBJ2-5; clone_size: medium-sized; cdr3_aa: CASSSRGTSETQYF; cdr3_nt: TGCGCCAGCAGTAGCCGGGGCACCTCGGAGACCCAGTACTTC
d_call: .; v_call: TRBV28; j_call: TRBJ2-7; clone_size: many; cdr3_aa: CASRAPGPTYEQYF; cdr3_nt: TGTGCCAGCAGGGCTCCGGGACCTACCTACGAGCAGTACTTC
d_call: .; v_call: TRBV20-1; j_call: TRBJ2-1; clone_size: medium-sized; cdr3_aa: CSAYNSQGFNEQFF; cdr3_nt: TGCAGTGCTTACAATTCACAGGGTTTCAATGAGCAGTTCTTC
d_call: .; v_call: TRBV12-5; j_call: TRBJ1-5; clone_size: many; cdr3_aa: CASGDQPQHF; cdr3_nt: TGTGCTAGTGGGGATCAGCCCCAGCATTTT
d_call: TRBD1; v_call: TRBV11-2; j_call: TRBJ2-5; clone_size: many; cdr3_aa: CASSLGDRGQGSAETQYF; cdr3_nt: TGTGCCAGCAGCTTAGGCGACCGGGGACAGGGATCCGCAGAGACCCAGTACTTC
d_call: TRBD2; v_call: TRBV5-4; j_call: TRBJ2-1; clone_size: many; cdr3_aa: CASSRGLAGVSEDEQFF; cdr3_nt: TGTGCCAGCAGCCGGGGACTAGCGGGGGTCTCCGAGGATGAGCAGTTCTTC
d_call: TRBD1; v_call: TRBV5-1; j_call: TRBJ1-3; clone_size: many; cdr3_aa: CASSLETGRNTIYF; cdr3_nt: TGCGCCAGCAGCTTGGAGACAGGGCGAAACACCATATATTTT
d_call: .; v_call: TRBV6-1; j_call: TRBJ2-7; clone_size: many; cdr3_aa: CASSEGRGTYEQYF; cdr3_nt: TGTGCCAGCAGTGAGGGACGCGGGACCTACGAGCAGTACTTC
d_call: .; v_call: TRBV4-1; j_call: TRBJ2-7; clone_size: many; cdr3_aa: CASSPQAISYEQYF; cdr3_nt: TGCGCCAGCAGCCCCCAGGCAATCTCCTACGAGCAGTACTTC
d_call: TRBD2; v_call: TRBV3-1; j_call: TRBJ2-3; clone_size: many; cdr3_aa: CASSLRLGGGLSDTQYF; cdr3_nt: TGTGCCAGCAGCCTTCGACTAGGCGGGGGGTTATCAGATACGCAGTATTTT
d_call: .; v_call: TRBV11-3; j_call: TRBJ2-1; clone_size: many; cdr3_aa: CASSSGQGFVLDEQFF; cdr3_nt: TGTGCCAGCAGCTCAGGGCAGGGGTTTGTTTTAGATGAGCAGTTCTTC
d_call: .; v_call: TRBV25-1; j_call: TRBJ1-1; clone_size: many; cdr3_aa: CASRASGNRDTEAFF; cdr3_nt: TGTGCCAGCAGAGCGTCAGGGAATAGAGACACTGAAGCTTTCTTT
d_call: .; v_call: TRBV7-6; j_call: TRBJ2-7; clone_size: .; cdr3_aa: CASSPEGGAGFSYEQYF; cdr3_nt: TGTGCCAGCAGCCCCGAGGGGGGGGCAGGGTTCTCCTACGAGCAGTACTTC
d_call: .; v_call: TRBV5-1; j_call: TRBJ1-6; clone_size: many; cdr3_aa: CASSAEPNSPLHF; cdr3_nt: TGCGCCAGCAGCGCGGAACCCAATTCACCCCTCCACTTT
d_call: .; v_call: TRBV6-5; j_call: TRBJ1-1; clone_size: .; cdr3_aa: CASRIEENTEAFF; cdr3_nt: TGTGCCAGCAGAATCGAGGAGAACACTGAAGCTTTCTTT
d_call: TRBD2; v_call: TRBV30; j_call: TRBJ2-3; clone_size: few; cdr3_aa: CAWRGDADTQYF; cdr3_nt: TGTGCCTGGCGGGGGGATGCAGATACGCAGTATTTT
d_call: .; v_call: TRBV6-2/TRBV6-3; j_call: TRBJ2-7; clone_size: many; cdr3_aa: CASSTLYEQYF; cdr3_nt: TGTGCCAGCAGTACCCTTTACGAGCAGTACTTC
d_call: .; v_call: TRBV28; j_call: TRBJ2-1; clone_size: few; cdr3_aa: CASREGPGRNEQFF; cdr3_nt: TGTGCCAGCAGAGAAGGGCCGGGAAGGAATGAGCAGTTCTTC
d_call: .; v_call: TRBV6-1; j_call: TRBJ2-1; clone_size: medium-sized; cdr3_aa: CASSEGLSSYNEQFF; cdr3_nt: TGTGCCAGCAGTGAGGGGTTAAGCTCCTACAATGAGCAGTTCTTC
d_call: TRBD1; v_call: TRBV6-1; j_call: TRBJ1-2; clone_size: medium-sized; cdr3_aa: CASRTGGDYGYTF; cdr3_nt: TGTGCCAGCAGGACAGGGGGCGACTATGGCTACACCTTC
d_call: TRBD1; v_call: TRBV7-2; j_call: TRBJ2-4; clone_size: many; cdr3_aa: CASSRLQGAVRGNIQYF; cdr3_nt: TGTGCCAGCAGTCGATTACAGGGGGCGGTAAGGGGAAACATTCAGTACTTC
d_call: .; v_call: TRBV11-2; j_call: TRBJ2-1; clone_size: medium-sized; cdr3_aa: CASRLFSRRTGEQFF; cdr3_nt: TGTGCCAGCAGGTTGTTCAGCCGCCGAACGGGTGAGCAGTTCTTC
d_call: TRBD1; v_call: TRBV11-2; j_call: TRBJ2-5; clone_size: .; cdr3_aa: CASSLSDRGETQYF; cdr3_nt: TGTGCCAGCAGCTTATCGGACAGGGGAGAGACCCAGTACTTC
d_call: .; v_call: TRBV2; j_call: TRBJ1-6; clone_size: .; cdr3_aa: CASTGTKGSTLHF; cdr3_nt: TGTGCCAGTACGGGGACGAAGGGATCCACCCTCCACTTT
d_call: .; v_call: TRBV30; j_call: TRBJ2-7; clone_size: many; cdr3_aa: CAWSVSGLGEQYF; cdr3_nt: TGTGCCTGGAGTGTGAGTGGCCTAGGGGAGCAGTACTTC
d_call: .; v_call: TRBV5-1; j_call: TRBJ1-6; clone_size: many; cdr3_aa: CASSLSGTSSPLHF; cdr3_nt: TGCGCCAGCAGCTTGTCAGGGACCAGTTCACCCCTCCACTTT
d_call: TRBD2; v_call: TRBV7-6; j_call: TRBJ2-3; clone_size: .; cdr3_aa: CASRQETSEITYSTDTQYF; cdr3_nt: TGTGCCAGCAGGCAAGAGACTAGCGAGATTACTTATTCCACAGATACGCAGTATTTT
d_call: .; v_call: TRBV20-1; j_call: TRBJ1-1; clone_size: medium-sized; cdr3_aa: CSASPVWSTEAFF; cdr3_nt: TGCAGTGCTAGTCCCGTCTGGAGCACTGAAGCTTTCTTT
d_call: TRBD2; v_call: TRBV12-3/TRBV12-4; j_call: TRBJ2-3; clone_size: many; cdr3_aa: CASSLRSSGYTDTQYF; cdr3_nt: TGTGCCAGCAGTTTAAGATCTAGCGGCTACACAGATACGCAGTATTTT
d_call: .; v_call: TRBV27; j_call: TRBJ2-7; clone_size: few; cdr3_aa: CASRRNPFYEQYF; cdr3_nt: TGTGCCAGCAGGAGGAACCCCTTCTACGAGCAGTACTTC
d_call: .; v_call: TRBV20-1; j_call: TRBJ2-3; clone_size: medium-sized; cdr3_aa: CSARKRSGITDTQYF; cdr3_nt: TGCAGTGCTAGAAAAAGGAGCGGAATCACAGATACGCAGTATTTT
d_call: TRBD1; v_call: TRBV6-2/TRBV6-3; j_call: TRBJ2-3; clone_size: medium-sized; cdr3_aa: CASSQRDRANTQYF; cdr3_nt: TGTGCCAGCAGCCAAAGAGACAGGGCCAATACGCAGTATTTT
d_call: TRBD1; v_call: TRBV19; j_call: TRBJ2-7; clone_size: medium-sized; cdr3_aa: CASNQPGQGNEQYF; cdr3_nt: TGTGCCAGTAACCAACCGGGACAGGGTAACGAGCAGTACTTC
d_call: TRBD1; v_call: TRBV20-1; j_call: TRBJ2-3; clone_size: .; cdr3_aa: CSARGQGDTQYF; cdr3_nt: TGCAGTGCTAGGGGACAGGGAGATACGCAGTATTTT
d_call: .; v_call: TRBV28; j_call: TRBJ2-1; clone_size: .; cdr3_aa: CASKRGGRETDEQFF; cdr3_nt: TGTGCCAGCAAAAGGGGGGGCCGTGAGACAGATGAGCAGTTCTTC
d_call: .; v_call: TRBV5-1; j_call: TRBJ1-3; clone_size: many; cdr3_aa: CASSEDRSGNTIYF; cdr3_nt: TGCGCCAGCAGCGAGGACCGCTCTGGAAACACCATATATTTT